The source of this T cell receptor beta chain is a study of CD8 T cells in ankylosing spondylitis. The study's findings and limits: The study identified a TCR beta motif of roughly eight highly homologous variants that appeared characteristic of ankylosing spondylitis blood. Researchers reportedly found disease-linked clones significantly enriched in matched ankylosing spondylitis synovial fluid.

This clonotype was recorded many times. Its antigen is currently unknown. In making TCR beta libraries, quantitative 5'-RACE with molecular barcodes was used. TCRdb reanalysed the 5' RACE reads using MiXCR and keeps one entry per CDR3 protein. The sample has some 130,000 distinct CDR3 sequences; 6% to 8.5% are singletons. The clonotype was recovered from a female donor with ankylosing spondylitis or in good health (not recorded which). The sample taken for sequencing was blood, either unsorted or a sorted T cell fraction (not recorded which).

CDR3 region: CASSLTSRWANEQFF. In nucleotides, the CDR3 is TGTGCCAGCAGTCTAACTAGTCGCTGGGCTAATGAGCAGTTCTTC. The J gene is TRBJ2-1, the V gene TRBV12-3 or TRBV12-4; D is possibly TRBD2 (5 bases). The CDR3 totals 15 residues. With 5 bases removed from V and 7 bases from J, the gap between germline ends came to 18 bases.